This is a list of T cell receptor beta chains from one sample in a study of long-term antiretroviral therapy in people with HIV. Sequencing used immunoSEQ multiplex PCR; TCRdb keeps in-frame clones, though not all of them. The sample lists about 21,000 clones, about four fifths seen once, with approximately 5% in the top ten. Sequences were derived from unsorted PBMCs, sampled 0.2 years after starting antiretroviral therapy. These receptors came from a woman in her 30s with HIV. Each CDR3 is given with its conserved first and last residue. A D gene is named only where the DNA matches it firmly. Clone size is stated in some rows and not others, as once, few, many or a class when expanded.

>-|TRBD1|TRBJ1-2|TRBV6-1
CASSGPRSGTANYGYTF
TGTGCCAGCAGTGGACCCCGTTCCGGGACAGCTAACTATGGCTACACCTTC
>-|TRBD2|TRBJ2-1|TRBV18
CASSPGLAGSNEQFF
TGTGCCAGCTCACCGGGACTAGCGGGGTCCAATGAGCAGTTCTTC
>-|-|TRBJ1-2|TRBV12-5
CASGPGDLPGYTF
TGTGCTAGTGGTCCAGGGGACCTTCCGGGCTACACCTTC
>-|-|TRBJ1-1|TRBV2
CASSDTGNTEAFF
TGTGCCAGCAGCGACACAGGGAACACTGAAGCTTTCTTT
>-|-|TRBJ1-2|TRBV6-1
CASILRDSGYSGYTF
TGTGCCAGCATACTTAGGGACTCAGGGTACTCTGGCTACACCTTC
>-|-|TRBJ2-7|TRBV5-6
CASSGQDYEQYF
TGTGCCAGCAGTGGGCAGGACTACGAGCAGTACTTC
>-|-|TRBJ2-5|TRBV5-6
CASSSILRGETQYF
TGTGCCAGCAGCAGCATCCTCAGGGGAGAGACCCAGTACTTC
>-|-|TRBJ2-3|TRBV12-1
CATSGVTQYF
TGTGCCACCTCTGGGGTGACGCAGTATTTT
>-|TRBD1|TRBJ2-3|TRBV10-3
CAISESTGALTDTQYF
TGTGCCATCAGTGAGTCGACAGGGGCTCTCACAGATACGCAGTATTTT
>once|-|TRBJ1-1|TRBV11-2
CASSLDRGLNTEAFF
TGTGCCAGCAGCTTAGATAGGGGCCTGAACACTGAAGCTTTCTTT
>-|-|TRBJ2-1|TRBV28
CASSLVAGAGEQFF
TGTGCCAGCAGTTTGGTTGCGGGGGCTGGAGAGCAGTTCTTC
>-|TRBD1|TRBJ1-2|TRBV5-1
CASSPKQRTGRLSGYTF
TGCGCCAGCAGCCCAAAGCAGAGGACAGGACGTCTCTCTGGCTACACCTTC
>-|TRBD1|TRBJ1-2|TRBV7-3
CASSITPGTEYGYTF
TGTGCCAGCAGCATCACCCCCGGGACAGAATATGGCTACACCTTC
>once|-|TRBJ2-1|TRBV6-1
CASSVFDRSLIYNEQFF
TGTGCCAGCAGTGTTTTTGACAGGTCTTTAATCTACAATGAGCAGTTCTTC
>-|TRBD2|TRBJ2-1|TRBV2
CASTSGMGRGNSHEQFF
TGTGCCAGCACATCCGGAATGGGGCGGGGGAACTCCCATGAGCAGTTCTTC
>-|-|TRBJ2-5|TRBV10-3
CAISVQDTHKTQYF
TGTGCCATCAGTGTTCAGGACACCCATAAGACCCAGTACTTC
>-|-|TRBJ1-1|TRBV6-5
CASRGSPPTEAFF
TGTGCCAGCAGGGGCAGTCCTCCCACTGAAGCTTTCTTT
>-|-|TRBJ1-5|TRBV9
CASSPGIGGQAYQPQHF
TGTGCCAGCAGCCCGGGGATTGGGGGCCAAGCTTATCAGCCCCAGCATTTT
>-|-|TRBJ1-1|TRBV19
CASSMTVNTEAFF
TGTGCCAGTAGTATGACAGTGAACACTGAAGCTTTCTTT
>-|-|TRBJ1-2|TRBV7-2
CASSLDVAGRGGYTF
TGTGCCAGCAGCTTAGATGTCGCGGGCCGCGGTGGCTACACCTTC
>-|TRBD1|TRBJ1-1|TRBV7-2
CASSLQGAWEAFF
TGTGCCAGCAGCTTGCAGGGGGCCTGGGAAGCTTTCTTT
>once|-|TRBJ1-1|TRBV19
CASIAGANTEAFF
TGTGCCAGTATTGCAGGGGCGAACACTGAAGCTTTCTTT
>-|TRBD1|TRBJ1-2|TRBV18
CASSPMTGEGYTF
TGTGCCAGCTCACCAATGACAGGGGAAGGCTACACCTTC
>few|-|TRBJ2-1|TRBV4-1
CASSQDAGSSYNEQFF
TGCGCCAGCAGCCAAGATGCTGGGAGCTCCTACAATGAGCAGTTCTTC
>few|-|TRBJ2-7|TRBV5-1
CASSFSGLTYEQYF
TGCGCCAGCAGCTTTTCGGGGTTAACCTACGAGCAGTACTTC
>-|-|TRBJ1-2|TRBV6-4
CASRAGTNLNYGYTF
TGTGCCAGCAGGGCCGGGACAAATCTTAACTATGGCTACACCTTC
>-|-|TRBJ1-2|TRBV9
CASSAPPGVGGYTF
TGTGCCAGCAGCGCCCCACCAGGGGTCGGTGGCTACACCTTC
>-|-|TRBJ1-6|TRBV12-5
CASGRAGVPRSYNSPLHF
TGTGCTAGTGGGAGGGCAGGGGTCCCCCGCTCCTATAATTCACCCCTCCACTTT
>once|TRBD1|TRBJ1-2|TRBV2
CASSHPPGTGRGYGYTF
TGTGCCAGCAGTCATCCTCCCGGGACAGGTAGAGGCTATGGCTACACCTTC
>-|-|TRBJ1-1|TRBV6-6
CASSYSSPNTEAFF
TGTGCCAGCAGTTACTCGTCCCCGAACACTGAAGCTTTCTTT
>-|-|TRBJ1-3|TRBV27
CASSASLQAAGNTIYF
TGTGCCAGCAGTGCCTCTCTACAGGCAGCTGGAAACACCATATATTTT